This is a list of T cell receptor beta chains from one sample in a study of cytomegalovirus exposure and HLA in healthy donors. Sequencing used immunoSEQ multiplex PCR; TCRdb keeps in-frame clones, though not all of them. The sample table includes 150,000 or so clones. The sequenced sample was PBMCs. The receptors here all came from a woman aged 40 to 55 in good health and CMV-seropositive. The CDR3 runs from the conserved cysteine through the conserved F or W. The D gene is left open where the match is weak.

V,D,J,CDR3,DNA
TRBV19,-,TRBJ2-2,CASSMSGAVVGGELFF,TGTGCCAGTAGTATGAGTGGGGCGGTGGTAGGCGGGGAGCTGTTTTTT
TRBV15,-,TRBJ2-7,CATSRDASNEQYF,TGTGCCACCAGCAGAGATGCAAGCAACGAGCAGTACTTC
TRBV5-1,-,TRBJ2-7,CASSSDSSTYEQYF,TGCGCCAGCAGCTCGGACAGTAGTACCTACGAGCAGTACTTC
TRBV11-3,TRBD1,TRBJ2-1,CASSLGGTGFHNEQFF,TGTGCCAGCAGCTTAGGAGGGACAGGGTTCCACAATGAGCAGTTCTTC
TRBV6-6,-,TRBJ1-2,CASMGGRIGYTF,TGTGCCAGCATGGGGGGGCGTATTGGCTACACCTTC
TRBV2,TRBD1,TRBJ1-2,CASRKDRALEGYTF,TGTGCCAGCAGGAAGGACAGGGCTCTCGAAGGCTACACCTTC
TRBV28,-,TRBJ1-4,CASSLSQGWGTNEKLFF,TGTGCCAGCAGTTTATCCCAGGGGTGGGGAACTAATGAAAAACTGTTTTTT
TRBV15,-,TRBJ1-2,CATNTPGDPYGYTF,TGTGCCACCAATACCCCAGGGGACCCCTATGGCTACACCTTC
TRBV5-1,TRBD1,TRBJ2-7,CASSRGQAYEQYF,TGCGCCAGCAGCCGCGGACAGGCCTACGAGCAGTACTTC
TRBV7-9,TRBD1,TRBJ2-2,CASSLIQGVTGELFF,TGTGCCAGCAGCTTAATCCAGGGGGTAACCGGGGAGCTGTTTTTT
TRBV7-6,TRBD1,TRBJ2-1,CASSHEDRGKNEQFF,TGTGCCAGCAGCCACGAGGACAGGGGGAAAAATGAGCAGTTCTTC
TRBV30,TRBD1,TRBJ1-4,CAWSGMPGGLFF,TGTGCCTGGAGTGGGATGCCAGGGGGACTGTTTTTT
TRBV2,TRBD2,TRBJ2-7,CASSDSGNGSYEQYF,TGTGCCAGCAGTGATAGCGGGAACGGCTCGTACGAGCAGTACTTC
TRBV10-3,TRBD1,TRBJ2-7,CAISRPGQTYEQYF,TGTGCCATCAGTCGGCCGGGACAGACATACGAGCAGTACTTC
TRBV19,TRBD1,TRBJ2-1,CASSIGTGKYEQFF,TGTGCCAGTAGTATAGGGACAGGGAAATATGAGCAGTTCTTC
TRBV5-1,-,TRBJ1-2,CASSLDLFNYGYTF,TGCGCCAGCAGCTTGGATCTCTTTAACTATGGCTACACCTTC
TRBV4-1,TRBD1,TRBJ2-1,CASSQTGGWFF,TGCGCCAGCAGCCAGACAGGGGGCTGGTTCTTC
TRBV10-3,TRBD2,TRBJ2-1,CAITGLAGTGEQFF,TGTGCCATCACCGGACTAGCGGGAACTGGGGAGCAGTTCTTC
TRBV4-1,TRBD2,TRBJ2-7,CASSQGTGGGSLPYEQYF,TGCGCCAGCAGCCAAGGAACGGGGGGAGGCTCCCTTCCTTACGAGCAGTACTTC
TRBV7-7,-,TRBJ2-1,CASSPPGGNEQFF,TGTGCTAGCAGCCCGCCTGGCGGGAATGAGCAGTTCTTC
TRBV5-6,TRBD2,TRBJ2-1,CASSLAGTSRRGDEQFF,TGTGCCAGCAGCTTGGCCGGGACTAGCCGACGAGGCGATGAGCAGTTCTTC
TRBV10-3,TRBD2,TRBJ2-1,CAISRRGSGGGSNEQFF,TGTGCCATCAGCAGAAGGGGTTCGGGAGGAGGGTCCAATGAGCAGTTCTTC
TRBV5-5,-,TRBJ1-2,CASSLGRGANYGYTF,TGTGCCAGCAGCTTGGGTCGGGGGGCAAACTATGGCTACACCTTC
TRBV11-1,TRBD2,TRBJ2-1,CASSTAGERERNEQFF,TGTGCCAGCAGCACGGCGGGGGAGCGGGAGAGGAATGAGCAGTTCTTC
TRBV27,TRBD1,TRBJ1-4,CASSLDRGGNEKLFF,TGTGCCAGCAGTTTAGACAGGGGGGGTAATGAAAAACTGTTTTTT
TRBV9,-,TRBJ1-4,CASQAGLANEKLFF,TGTGCCAGCCAGGCTGGTTTAGCTAATGAAAAACTGTTTTTT
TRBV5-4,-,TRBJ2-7,CASSLEFTDYEQYF,TGTGCCAGCAGCTTGGAGTTTACAGACTACGAGCAGTACTTC
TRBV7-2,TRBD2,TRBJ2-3,CASSLEGAGGSDTQYF,TGTGCCAGCAGCTTAGAAGGAGCGGGAGGGTCCGATACGCAGTATTTT
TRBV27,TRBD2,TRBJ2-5,CASRLAGLETQYF,TGTGCCAGCAGACTAGCGGGCTTAGAGACCCAGTACTTC
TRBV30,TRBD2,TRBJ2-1,CAWNPGLAANEQFF,TGTGCCTGGAACCCGGGACTAGCGGCGAATGAGCAGTTCTTC
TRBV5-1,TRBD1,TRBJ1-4,CASSLERTGGGEKLFF,TGCGCCAGCAGCTTGGAACGGACAGGGGGCGGTGAAAAACTGTTTTTT
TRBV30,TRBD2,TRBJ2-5,CAWTPGLASETQYF,TGTGCCTGGACCCCGGGACTAGCATCCGAGACCCAGTACTTC
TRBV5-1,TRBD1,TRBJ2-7,CASSPTGKSMGFYEQYF,TGCGCCAGCAGCCCGACAGGGAAGTCCATGGGATTCTACGAGCAGTACTTC
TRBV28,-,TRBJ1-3,CASSLNAGAFSGNTIYF,TGTGCCAGCAGTTTAAACGCAGGCGCGTTCTCTGGAAACACCATATATTTT
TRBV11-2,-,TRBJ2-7,CASSLDRLGPEQYF,TGTGCCAGCAGCTTAGATCGCCTCGGTCCCGAGCAGTACTTC
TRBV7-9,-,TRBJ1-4,CASSTSPTGSFNEKLFF,TGTGCCAGCAGCACCTCTCCCACAGGGAGCTTTAATGAAAAACTGTTTTTT
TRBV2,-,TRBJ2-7,CASRGETYEQYF,TGTGCCAGCCGCGGAGAGACCTACGAGCAGTACTTC